One and the same sample provided the 28 T cell receptor beta chains below, sequenced in a study of CD8 T cells in ankylosing spondylitis. Study findings and constraints: Among TCR beta sequences, a motif of eight highly homologous variants appeared characteristic of ankylosing spondylitis blood.

Their specific antigens are unknown. TCRdb reprocessed the 5' RACE reads via MiXCR and lists one record per CDR3 protein. The table lists 700,000 to 850,000 distinct CDR3 sequences, 12% of them singletons, with approximately 0.51% in the top ten. The specimen was blood, either unsorted or a sorted T cell fraction (not recorded which). The receptors originated from a male donor with ankylosing spondylitis.

This clonotype has a handful of counts. The rearrangement joins TRBV5-1 to TRBJ1-1; D remains unclear. CDR1 is SGHRS, CDR2 YFSETQ, per germline. Trimming shortened V by 1 base and J by 3 bases, and 16 bases separated the two germline ends. The CDR3 contains 16 residues. CDR3 in DNA: TGCGCCAGCAGCTTGAAGGTAGCATCAACGGACACTGAAGCTTTCTTT. Its protein is CASSLKVASTDTEAFF. Full variable domain (rest looked up from reference TRBV5-1 and TRBJ1-1): KAGVTQTPRYLIKTRGQQVTLSCSPISGHRSVSWYQQTPGQGLQFLFEYFSETQRNKGNFPGRFSGRQFSNSRSEMNVSTLELGDSALYLCASSLKVASTDTEAFFGQGTRLTVV.

This clonotype was seen only a few times. The J gene is TRBJ2-3, the V gene TRBV5-1; 9 bases align to TRBD1. Germline CDR1 SGHRS, CDR2 YFSETQ. V shed 4 bases, J shed 2 bases, and the junction held 8 bases outside the gene matches. There are 16 residues in the CDR3. Here the CDR3 reads CASSGRTGANTDTQYF. The CDR3 DNA reads TGCGCCAGCAGCGGACGGACAGGGGCTAACACAGATACGCAGTATTTT.

The chain carries TRBV20-1 and TRBJ1-4; D is unclear. CDR1 is DFQATT and CDR2 is SNEGSKA in the germline V gene (reference sequence). This CDR3 comprises 11 residues. The CDR3 loop reads CSWRANEKLFF. CDR3 DNA sequence: TGCAGCTGGAGGGCAAACGAAAAACTGTTTTTT.

A few counts support this clonotype. The chain recombines TRBV7-2 with TRBJ2-3, with 12 bases that match TRBD2. J gave up 1 base and V 5 bases, and 7 bases lay outside the gene matches. This CDR3 spans 17 amino acids. Per germline, CDR1 SGHTA and CDR2 FQGNSA. The CDR3 bases are TGTGCCAGCAGCGCTAGCGGGAGGGCATGGGGCACAGATACGCAGTATTTT. It specifies CASSASGRAWGTDTQYF.

The chain is built from TRBV20-1 and TRBJ2-3; 8 bases map to TRBD1. This CDR3 comprises 14 residues. Germline trimming cut 4 bases from V and 5 bases from J; bases unmatched to any gene: 8. CDR1 and CDR2 (germline): DFQATT, SNEGSKA (reference sequence). The CDR3 region is CSAMDRAYGDTQYF. For the CDR3, the DNA is TGCAGTGCTATGGACAGGGCTTACGGAGATACGCAGTATTTT.

This clonotype was observed a handful of times. The chain couples TRBV6-5 to TRBJ2-1; the D gene is possibly TRBD1 (5 bases). The CDR3 extends over 14 amino acids. Between the trimmed V and J ends, which lost 0 bases and 8 bases, there was a span of 11 bases. Germline V CDR1 and CDR2: MNHEY, SVGAGI. The DNA of the CDR3 is TGTGCCAGCAGTTACTCCTCAGGGTACGATGAGCAGTTCTTC. It encodes CASSYSSGYDEQFF.

The chain joins TRBV7-9 to TRBJ1-1; 8 nucleotides align to TRBD1. V was pared by 4 bases and J by 3 bases, with 10 bases of the junction left unmatched. Germline-derived CDR1 and CDR2 are SEHNR and FQNEAQ (reference sequence). The CDR3 loop spans 16 amino acids. As DNA, the CDR3 is TGTGCCAGCAGCTCCTTAATGCCGGACAGGGACACTGAAGCTTTCTTT. It is translated as CASSSLMPDRDTEAFF. The variable domain in full, completed from reference TRBV7-9 and TRBJ1-1, reads DTGVSQNPRHKITKRGQNVTFRCDPISEHNRLYWYRQTLGQGPEFLTYFQNEAQLEKSRLLSDRFSAERPKGSFSTLEIQRTEQGDSAMYLCASSSLMPDRDTEAFFGQGTRLTVV.

There are a few counts of this clonotype. This rearrangement joins TRBV3-1 to TRBJ1-6, with D maybe TRBD1 (5 bases). V was trimmed by 3 bases and J by 5 bases, leaving 14 bases between them. Germline V gives CDR1 LGHDT, CDR2 YNNKEL (reference sequence). CDR3 size: 16 residues. CDR3 loop: CASSHGLGPNNSPLHF. In DNA, the CDR3 is TGTGCCAGCAGCCACGGGCTGGGGCCCAATAATTCACCCCTCCACTTT.

A few counts support this clonotype. V is TRBV20-1 and J is TRBJ1-4; D may be TRBD1 (5 bases). V was pared by 2 bases and J by 5 bases, with 12 bases between. This CDR3 contains 14 residues. Germline assignment: CDR1 DFQATT and CDR2 SNEGSKA (reference sequence). CDR3 protein: CSARIGGSNEKLFF. Written as DNA, the CDR3 is TGCAGTGCTAGAATTGGGGGGTCCAATGAAAAACTGTTTTTT.

A few counts support this clonotype. This CDR3 is CSASIGQAPQHF. In DNA, the CDR3 is TGCAGTGCTAGTATAGGACAGGCCCCCCAGCATTTT. The chain uses TRBV20-1 and TRBJ1-5; 7 bases align to TRBD1. The V and J ends lost 3 bases and 10 bases, in that order; junction bases with no gene match: 6. The germline V gene encodes CDR1 DFQATT and CDR2 SNEGSKA (reference sequence). The CDR3 totals 12 residues.

The V gene is TRBV25-1, the J gene TRBJ1-1; tentatively, D is TRBD1 (6 bases). The CDR3 is 13 amino acids. CDR1 is MGHDK, CDR2 SYGVNS, per germline. Trimming took off 6 bases at V and 7 bases at J, with 15 bases between the two ends. CDR3 amino acids: CASRGPGHGEAFF. The CDR3 DNA follows: TGTGCCAGCAGGGGTCCGGGACACGGTGAAGCTTTCTTT.

In this sample, this clonotype turned up many times. This chain links TRBV5-1 with TRBJ2-7; the D gene is possibly TRBD2 (5 bases). The V gene's germline CDR1 is SGHRS and CDR2 YFSETQ. Trimming removed 1 base from V and 0 bases from J, with 8 bases in between. The CDR3 has 14 amino acids. The CDR3 region is CASSLSGSSYEQYF. The CDR3 DNA reads as TGCGCCAGCAGCTTGAGTGGGAGCTCCTACGAGCAGTACTTC.

The rearrangement joins TRBV29-1 to TRBJ1-1, with 8 bases lining up with TRBD1. Germline values: CDR1 SQVTM, CDR2 ANQGSEA. V trimming: 8 bases; J trimming: 3 bases; junction bases outside the gene matches: 14. CDR3 size: 15 residues. In DNA form, the CDR3 reads TGCAGCCTACTAGCCCGACAGGGGCGTCACACTGAAGCTTTCTTT. It codes for CSLLARQGRHTEAFF.

This clonotype has ten or more counts. This chain links TRBV20-1 with TRBJ2-2, with 8 bases identical to TRBD2. V lost 4 bases, J lost 0 bases, and 4 bases stayed unmatched. Germline CDR1 DFQATT, CDR2 SNEGSKA (reference sequence). The CDR3 consists of 15 residues. The chain's CDR3 is CSATAGVPNTGELFF. For the CDR3, the DNA is TGCAGTGCTACAGCGGGAGTACCGAACACCGGGGAGCTGTTTTTT.

V usage is TRBV12-3 or TRBV12-4 and J usage is TRBJ2-3, with a tentative D call TRBD1 (6 bases). This CDR3 contains 14 residues. Trimming left V 3 bases short and J 4 bases short, with 11 bases between. In DNA, the CDR3 is TGTGCCAGCAGTTTCGGACAGCCGCCAGATACGCAGTATTTT. Its translation is CASSFGQPPDTQYF.

The chain couples TRBV3-1 to TRBJ2-1, with a possible D match to TRBD2 (6 bases). Germline V lookup: CDR1 LGHDT, CDR2 YNNKEL (reference sequence). V was clipped by 0 bases and J by 11 bases, with 11 bases between them. The CDR3 loop spans 13 amino acids. The CDR3 loop is CASSQDAAGKQFF. The CDR3 DNA sequence: TGTGCCAGCAGCCAAGATGCGGCGGGAAAGCAGTTCTTC.

This rearrangement joins TRBV10-3 to TRBJ1-1, with 11 bases fitting TRBD1. Looked up from germline, CDR1 is ENHRY and CDR2 is SYGVKD. J gave up 4 bases and V 5 bases, and 3 bases lay outside the gene matches. This CDR3 spans 14 amino acids. CDR3 sequence reads: CAISRGTGGTEAFF. The CDR3 DNA sequence: TGTGCCATCAGTCGGGGGACAGGGGGCACTGAAGCTTTCTTT.

This clonotype was observed at least ten times. The chain uses TRBV24-1 and TRBJ2-5; 12 nucleotides align to TRBD2. Unmatched junction bases numbered 3, after V lost 4 bases and J lost 1 base. Looked up from germline, CDR1 is KGHDR and CDR2 is SFDVKD. The CDR3 covers 16 residues. The CDR3 is CATSDASGGAQETQYF. CDR3 bases: TGTGCCACCAGTGACGCTAGCGGGGGGGCCCAAGAGACCCAGTACTTC.

This clonotype was detected a few times. V and J are TRBV12-3 or TRBV12-4 and TRBJ2-3, with TRBD2 as a possible D gene (5 bases). V lost 6 bases and J 0 bases, leaving 13 bases between the germline ends. This CDR3 region has 15 residues. In nucleotides, the CDR3 is TGTGCCAGCAGCCGCGACGGGGATAGCACAGATACGCAGTATTTT. This encodes CASSRDGDSTDTQYF.

This clonotype has just a few counts. This rearrangement joins TRBV5-6 to TRBJ2-7; the D gene is possibly TRBD1 (5 bases). The V and J ends lost 6 bases and 6 bases respectively, with 22 bases between them. Germline V gene lookup returns CDR1 SGHDT and CDR2 YYEEEE. The CDR3 covers 15 residues. The chain's CDR3 is CASIPWGTFTGEQYF. For the CDR3, the DNA is TGTGCCAGCATCCCGTGGGGCACCTTCACAGGCGAGCAGTACTTC.

The rearrangement uses TRBV5-1 and TRBJ1-1, with 8 bases fitting TRBD1. The CDR3 is made up of 16 amino acids. The germline CDR1 and CDR2 sequences are SGHRS and YFSETQ. J lost 0 bases, V lost 7 bases, and 11 bases had no gene match. The CDR3 protein is CASGPGQDFMNTEAFF. The CDR3 DNA follows: TGCGCCAGCGGACCGGGACAGGACTTTATGAACACTGAAGCTTTCTTT.

In this sample, this clonotype turned up a few times. V is TRBV6-5 and J is TRBJ2-7, with a tentative D call TRBD2 (6 bases). The V end lost 2 bases, the J end lost 0 bases, and 11 bases lay between the germline ends. The CDR3 extends over 15 amino acids. CDR1 and CDR2 from the germline V gene are MNHEY and SVGAGI. CDR3 DNA: TGTGCCAGCAGTTACGGACTATCGAGCTCCTACGAGCAGTACTTC. It specifies CASSYGLSSSYEQYF.

V and J are TRBV20-1 and TRBJ2-1; 7 bases are shared with TRBD2. V lost 6 bases and J lost 0; bases outside the gene matches: 11. Per the germline V gene, CDR1 is DFQATT and CDR2 is SNEGSKA (reference sequence). The CDR3 length is 16 residues. CDR3 protein: CSATGGRERSYNEQFF. The CDR3 coding sequence is TGCAGTGCCACAGGTGGGCGGGAGCGCTCCTACAATGAGCAGTTCTTC.

This clonotype was counted only a few times. The chain couples TRBV20-1 to TRBJ2-6; D is perhaps TRBD2 (5 bases). With 5 bases removed from V and 0 bases from J, the gap between germline ends came to 11 bases. The germline V gene has CDR1 DFQATT and CDR2 SNEGSKA (reference sequence). The CDR3 contains 15 residues. The CDR3 DNA is TGCAGTGCTCAACGGGGTCGCTCTGGGGCCAACGTCCTGACTTTC. Its translation is CSAQRGRSGANVLTF.

This clonotype was observed many times. The chain recombines TRBV12-3 or TRBV12-4 with TRBJ2-7; D tentatively reads TRBD1 or TRBD2 (5 bases each). The CDR3 runs 15 residues. Trimming shortened V by 5 bases and J by 4 bases, and 18 bases separated the two germline ends. CDR3 DNA sequence: TGTGCCAGCAGTCCGACTGGGGGTCTCCATTACGAGCAGTACTTC. Encoded protein: CASSPTGGLHYEQYF.

This clonotype was picked up a small number of times. V is TRBV6-2 or TRBV6-3 and J is TRBJ2-5; D not certain. From germline, CDR1 is MNHEY and CDR2 SVGEGT. V lost 3 bases to trimming and J lost 5 bases, with 16 bases between them. The CDR3 runs to 15 residues. CDR3 in DNA: TGTGCCAGCAGTTATATCGTGGTAATGAAGGAGACCCAGTACTTC. As protein: CASSYIVVMKETQYF.

V gene TRBV11-1 combines with J gene TRBJ2-5, with D unresolved. The CDR3 covers 14 residues. Deletions cut 1 base from V and 0 bases from J, with 6 bases between. Germline V gives CDR1 SGHAT, CDR2 FQDESV (reference sequence). The CDR3 bases are TGTGCCAGCAGCTTAGTCGATTACCAAGAGACCCAGTACTTC. The encoded protein is CASSLVDYQETQYF.

With regard to this clonotype: The junction departs from germline at one end; a sequencing error may be responsible. This chain joins TRBV24-1 and TRBJ2-1; the match to TRBD2 covers 7 bases. CDR1 and CDR2 from the germline V gene are KGHDR and SFDVKD. This CDR3 is built from 15 residues. The CDR3 nucleotides are TGTGCCACTAGTGTCGGACTAGTAGATAGGAATGAGCAGTTCTTC. Protein: CATSVGLVDRNEQFF.